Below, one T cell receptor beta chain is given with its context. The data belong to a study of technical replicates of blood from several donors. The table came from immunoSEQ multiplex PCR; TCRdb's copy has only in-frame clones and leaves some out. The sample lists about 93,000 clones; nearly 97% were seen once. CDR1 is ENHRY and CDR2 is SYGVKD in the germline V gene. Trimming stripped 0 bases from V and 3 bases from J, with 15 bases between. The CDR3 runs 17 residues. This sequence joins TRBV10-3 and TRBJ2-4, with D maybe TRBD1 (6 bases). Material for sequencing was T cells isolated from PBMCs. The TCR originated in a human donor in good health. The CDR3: CAISESAGVGGKNIQYF. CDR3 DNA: TGTGCCATCAGTGAGTCGGCAGGGGTCGGCGGCAAAAACATTCAGTACTTC.